The clone carrying this TCR beta chain came up many times. This record comes from a study of tumor-infiltrating lymphocytes in primary liver carcinoma. Study as a whole: Those enrolled were patients of both sexes, who were aged 30 to 69 years.

For blood RNA, unsorted whole blood served as the source, and germline DNA was extracted too. V was trimmed by 0 bases and J by 5 bases, leaving 5 bases between them. Germline loops: CDR1 MGHRA, CDR2 YSYEKL. The CDR3 has 12 amino acids. Constant-region priming of around 500 ng total RNA yielded TCR beta cDNA. For TCR beta, libraries were produced by three nested multiplex PCR rounds using slightly modified ARM-PCR. With TRBV1-TRBV30 forward primers and a C-beta reverse primer, the first two PCR rounds were run for 10 to 11 cycles each. A single record per CDR3 protein comes from TCRdb applying MiXCR to the multiplex PCR reads. This sample has about 350,000 distinct CDR3 sequences, with about 61% found just once.

V usage is TRBV4-1 and J usage is TRBJ2-7; the D is unclear. Sequenced: peripheral blood. The receptor's source is a man between 35 and 55 years old with primary liver carcinoma and hepatitis B virus infection. The CDR3 protein is CASSQEGDEQYF. The CDR3 DNA reads TGCGCCAGCAGCCAAGAAGGTGACGAGCAGTACTTC.